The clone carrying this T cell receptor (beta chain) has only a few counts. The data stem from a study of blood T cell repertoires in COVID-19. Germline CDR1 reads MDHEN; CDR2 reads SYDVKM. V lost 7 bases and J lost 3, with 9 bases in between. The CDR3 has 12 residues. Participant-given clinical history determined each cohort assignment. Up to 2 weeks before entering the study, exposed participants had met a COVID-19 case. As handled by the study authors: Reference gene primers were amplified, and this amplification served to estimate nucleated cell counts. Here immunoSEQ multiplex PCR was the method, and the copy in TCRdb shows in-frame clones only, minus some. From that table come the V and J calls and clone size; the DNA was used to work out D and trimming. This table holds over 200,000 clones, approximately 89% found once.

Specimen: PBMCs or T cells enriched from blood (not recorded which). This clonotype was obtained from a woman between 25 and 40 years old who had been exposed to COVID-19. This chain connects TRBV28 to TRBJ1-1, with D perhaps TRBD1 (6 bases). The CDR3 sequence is CASTQGYTEAFF. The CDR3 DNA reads TGTGCCAGCACCCAGGGGTACACTGAAGCTTTCTTT.